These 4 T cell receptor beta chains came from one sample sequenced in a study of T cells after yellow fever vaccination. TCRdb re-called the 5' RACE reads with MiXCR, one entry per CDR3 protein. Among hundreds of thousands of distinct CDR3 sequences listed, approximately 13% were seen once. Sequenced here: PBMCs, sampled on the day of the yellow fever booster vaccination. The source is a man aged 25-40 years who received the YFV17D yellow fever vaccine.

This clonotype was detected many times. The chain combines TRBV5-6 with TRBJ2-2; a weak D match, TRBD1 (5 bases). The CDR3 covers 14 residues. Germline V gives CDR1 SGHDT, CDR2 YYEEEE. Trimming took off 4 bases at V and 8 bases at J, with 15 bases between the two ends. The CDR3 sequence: CASSIGQGLGELFF. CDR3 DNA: TGTGCCAGCAGCATCGGGCAGGGATTAGGGGAGCTGTTTTTT.

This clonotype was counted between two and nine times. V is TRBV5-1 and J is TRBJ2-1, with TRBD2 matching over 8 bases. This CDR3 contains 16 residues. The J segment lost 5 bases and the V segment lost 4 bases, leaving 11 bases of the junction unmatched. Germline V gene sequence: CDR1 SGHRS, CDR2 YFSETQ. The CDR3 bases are TGCGCCAGCAGCCCCCGGAGCGGGAGTACCCACAATGAGCAGTTCTTC. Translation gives CASSPRSGSTHNEQFF.

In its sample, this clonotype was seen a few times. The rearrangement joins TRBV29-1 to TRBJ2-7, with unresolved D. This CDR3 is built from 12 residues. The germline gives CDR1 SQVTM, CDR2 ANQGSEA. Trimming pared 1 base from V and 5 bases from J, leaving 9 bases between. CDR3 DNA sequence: TGCAGCGTTGAAGGAATAAGGGACGAGCAGTACTTC. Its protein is CSVEGIRDEQYF.

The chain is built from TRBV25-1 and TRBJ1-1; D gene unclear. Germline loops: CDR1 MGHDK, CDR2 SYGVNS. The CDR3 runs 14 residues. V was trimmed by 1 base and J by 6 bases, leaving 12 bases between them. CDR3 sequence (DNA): TGTGCCAGCAGTGAATGGAAGGGTACCGCTGAAGCTTTCTTT. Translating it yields CASSEWKGTAEAFF.